This T cell receptor (beta chain) was observed in a study of T cell repertoires in cytomegalovirus infection. Study background: Signatures in public TCR beta sequences pointed to both CMV infection and matching HLA type. Findings and limits, study-wide: Dominating the ex vivo response were TCR beta clonotypes that were CMV-specific and HLA-C-restricted.

Each CDR3 protein gets one entry after TCRdb re-called the reads with MiXCR. This sample yields under 250,000 distinct CDR3 sequences, of which approximately 6.7% are seen a single time; about 6% belongs to the top ten. V shed 4 bases, J shed 5 bases, and the junction held 6 bases outside the gene matches. Germline assignment: CDR1 SQVTM and CDR2 ANQGSEA. The CDR3 consists of 14 residues. This clonotype was detected a few times. Its target is unknown. The chain uses TRBV29-1 and TRBJ2-1; 9 positions agree with TRBD1. Material: PBMCs. The receptor comes from a human donor in good health (CMV status not recorded). Some clones in this sample may be carry-over from other donors' samples. Here the CDR3 DNA reads TGCAGCGTTGTACCACAGGGGGCCCACAATGAGCAGTTCTTC. It yields the protein CSVVPQGAHNEQFF.